The clone carrying this T cell receptor (beta chain) turned up a few times. Its antigen is as yet unknown. This entry belongs to a study of tumor and adjacent non-tumor tissue in lung cancer. Turning to the study itself: About 4.17 million productive TCRbeta reads were obtained per sample on average. Study-wide points: Tumor repertoires had a smaller top 100 clone share than normal lung. Patients with more diverse tumor TCRs had worse survival. Tumor tissue had significantly higher TCR diversity than normal lung.

No cell sorting was done before RNA was extracted from the tissue. The library came from three nested PCR rounds adapted from ARM-PCR protocols. Each CDR3 protein is one row after TCRdb ran MiXCR on the multiplex PCR reads. In the table there are about 93,000 distinct CDR3 sequences, about 70% of which are singletons. The receptor was derived from a man aged 55 to 69 with non-small cell lung cancer. The source material was lung tumor tissue.

This chain's CDR3 is CASSETGGRGETQYF. The CDR3 DNA is TGTGCCAGCAGTGAAACGGGGGGAAGGGGAGAGACCCAGTACTTC. The chain uses TRBV6-1 and TRBJ2-5; 7 nucleotides line up with TRBD2. The V and J ends lost 2 bases and 4 bases, in that order; junction bases with no gene match: 7. This CDR3 has 15 amino acids. Germline CDR1 reads MNHNS; CDR2 reads SASEGT.